The rows below give T cell receptor beta chains drawn from one sample of a study of PD-1 blockade in mismatch repair-deficient tumors. Using immunoSEQ multiplex PCR, the repertoire was profiled, and TCRdb retains in-frame clones only, with some absent. The sample contains 15,000 to 20,000 clones, approximately 84% of which appear only once. Sequencing used PBMCs, obtained 4 weeks after starting pembrolizumab. These receptors were obtained from an adult with mismatch repair-deficient cancer. The CDR3 runs from the conserved cysteine through the conserved F or W. The D gene is left open where the match is weak. Clone size is given for some rows only: seen once, a few or many times, or a class if the clone is expanded.

J: TRBJ2-7
size: few
D: -
V: TRBV6-1
CDR3: CASAGFPTYEQYF
DNA: TGTGCCAGCGCGGGATTTCCGACCTACGAGCAGTACTTC

J: TRBJ2-1
size: -
D: -
V: TRBV19
CDR3: CASSIQAVYNEQFF
DNA: TGTGCCAGTAGTATTCAAGCGGTCTACAATGAGCAGTTCTTC

J: TRBJ1-4
size: -
D: -
V: TRBV11-2
CDR3: CASSLSQEEKLFF
DNA: TGTGCCAGCAGCTTAAGTCAGGAAGAAAAACTGTTTTTT

J: TRBJ1-2
size: -
D: -
V: TRBV6-1
CDR3: CASRLPFSDYGYTF
DNA: TGTGCCAGCAGATTGCCCTTTTCGGACTATGGCTACACCTTC

J: TRBJ2-2
size: once
D: TRBD2
V: TRBV14
CDR3: CASSQVILAGNTGELFF
DNA: TGTGCCAGCAGCCAAGTCATACTAGCGGGAAACACCGGGGAGCTGTTTTTT

J: TRBJ2-7
size: -
D: TRBD2
V: TRBV7-9
CDR3: CASRSSGSSYEQYF
DNA: TGTGCCAGCAGATCTAGCGGGAGCTCCTACGAGCAGTACTTC

J: TRBJ2-7
size: -
D: -
V: TRBV27
CDR3: CASSFRQGSYEQYF
DNA: TGTGCCAGCAGTTTTAGGCAGGGGAGCTACGAGCAGTACTTC

J: TRBJ2-7
size: -
D: -
V: TRBV28
CDR3: CASSFQNYEQYF
DNA: TGTGCCAGCAGTTTTCAAAACTACGAGCAGTACTTC

J: TRBJ1-4
size: few
D: -
V: TRBV27
CDR3: CASGRGRNEKLFF
DNA: TGTGCCAGCGGGAGGGGGAGGAATGAAAAACTGTTTTTT

J: TRBJ1-2
size: -
D: -
V: TRBV7-8
CDR3: CASSPTGSYGYTF
DNA: TGTGCCAGCAGCCCGACAGGTTCTTATGGCTACACCTTC

J: TRBJ2-3
size: -
D: TRBD2
V: TRBV7-3
CDR3: CASSFLRTSESDTQYF
DNA: TGTGCCAGCAGCTTTCTTCGGACTAGCGAGTCAGATACGCAGTATTTT

J: TRBJ2-7
size: -
D: TRBD2
V: TRBV28
CDR3: CASSFGISGRQGYEQYF
DNA: TGTGCCAGCAGTTTTGGTATTAGCGGGAGGCAAGGCTACGAGCAGTACTTC

J: TRBJ2-1
size: -
D: -
V: TRBV18
CDR3: CASSPPSASYNEQFF
DNA: TGTGCCAGCTCACCACCAAGCGCCTCCTACAATGAGCAGTTCTTC

J: TRBJ2-1
size: -
D: TRBD2
V: TRBV6-1
CDR3: CASSQSTSGRNEQFF
DNA: TGTGCCAGCTCCCAATCGACTAGCGGGAGAAATGAGCAGTTCTTC

J: TRBJ2-5
size: -
D: -
V: TRBV5-4
CDR3: CASSLTVSQETQYF
DNA: TGTGCCAGCAGCTTGACAGTTTCCCAAGAGACCCAGTACTTC

J: TRBJ2-5
size: once
D: TRBD2
V: TRBV28
CDR3: CASSLAGVAETQYF
DNA: TGTGCCAGCAGTCTAGCGGGAGTGGCTGAGACCCAGTACTTC

J: TRBJ2-1
size: -
D: TRBD1
V: TRBV7-9
CDR3: CASSSTGTGSREQFF
DNA: TGTGCCAGCAGCTCAACCGGGACAGGGTCTCGTGAGCAGTTCTTC

J: TRBJ2-3
size: -
D: -
V: TRBV27
CDR3: CASSLLSHTDTQYF
DNA: TGTGCCAGCAGTTTACTTTCACACACAGATACGCAGTATTTT

J: TRBJ2-3
size: -
D: TRBD2
V: TRBV5-1
CDR3: CASSLGLAESTDTQYF
DNA: TGCGCCAGCAGCCTCGGACTAGCGGAATCCACAGATACGCAGTATTTT

J: TRBJ2-7
size: -
D: TRBD1
V: TRBV7-7
CDR3: CASSLVDRGVNEQYF
DNA: TGTGCTAGCAGCTTAGTGGACAGGGGAGTAAACGAGCAGTACTTC

J: TRBJ2-2
size: -
D: -
V: TRBV5-5
CDR3: CASSWRQVGAGELFF
DNA: TGTGCCAGCAGCTGGCGACAGGTCGGGGCCGGGGAGCTGTTTTTT

J: TRBJ2-2
size: -
D: TRBD2
V: TRBV5-1
CDR3: CASSLAGAETSGRGGGELFF
DNA: TGCGCCAGCAGCTTGGCGGGGGCCGAGACTAGCGGGAGAGGCGGCGGGGAGCTGTTTTTT

J: TRBJ2-3
size: -
D: TRBD2
V: TRBV5-1
CDR3: CASRGEGDTQYF
DNA: TGCGCCAGCAGAGGGGAGGGAGATACGCAGTATTTT

J: TRBJ1-2
size: once
D: -
V: TRBV4-1
CDR3: CASSQSDSNYGYTF
DNA: TGCGCCAGCAGCCAGTCGGACAGTAACTATGGCTACACCTTC

J: TRBJ2-5
size: -
D: -
V: TRBV6-5
CDR3: CASSSGKRGSQETQYF
DNA: TGTGCCAGCAGTTCCGGGAAACGGGGTTCCCAAGAGACCCAGTACTTC

J: TRBJ1-6
size: -
D: -
V: TRBV15
CDR3: CATSTYNSPLHF
DNA: TGTGCCACCAGCACGTATAATTCACCCCTCCACTTT